The 8 T cell receptor beta chains presented below share a single source sample, sequenced in a study of CD8+CD57+ T cells in acquired aplastic anemia. Investigators profiled TCR beta VDJ and CDR3 from genomic DNA template. TCRdb independently ran MiXCR on the reads; one entry per CDR3 protein. The data show 150,000 to 200,000 distinct CDR3 sequences, less than 60% seen once. By flow cytometry, patients selected for sequencing had shown an expansion of CD8+CD57+ cells. Sequencing input: sorted CD4+, CD8+, or CD8+CD57+ T cells (not recorded which) from PBMCs. The source of these receptors is a human donor with aplastic anemia.

This clonotype was detected many times. The chain combines TRBV5-1 with TRBJ2-2; 9 bases are a match to TRBD1. The germline gives CDR1 SGHRS, CDR2 YFSETQ. CDR3 length: 14 amino acids. Trimming at V came to 4 bases and at J to 6 bases, leaving 4 bases not matched to a gene. This CDR3 reads CASSMGQGAGELFF. The CDR3 coding sequence is TGCGCCAGCAGCATGGGACAGGGTGCCGGGGAGCTGTTTTTT. The full variable domain, rest sourced from reference TRBV5-1 and TRBJ2-2, is KAGVTQTPRYLIKTRGQQVTLSCSPISGHRSVSWYQQTPGQGLQFLFEYFSETQRNKGNFPGRFSGRQFSNSRSEMNVSTLELGDSALYLCASSMGQGAGELFFGEGSRLTVL.

This clonotype occurred many times. The rearrangement links TRBV10-1 to TRBJ2-7; the D gene is possibly TRBD2 (6 bases). V was shortened by 10 bases and J by 0 bases, with 16 bases between the two germline ends. This CDR3 is 14 amino acids long. From germline, CDR1 is WNHNN and CDR2 SYGVQD (reference sequence). The CDR3 DNA reads as TGCGCCACGGGGGTGTGGAGATTCTCCTACGAGCAGTACTTC. As protein: CATGVWRFSYEQYF.

The gene calls are TRBV29-1 and TRBJ2-7; a weak D match, TRBD1 (6 bases). This CDR3 comprises 13 residues. CDR1 is SQVTM and CDR2 is ANQGSEA in the germline V gene. V lost 5 bases and J lost 3, with 14 bases in between. The CDR3 sequence is CSVNGQRLYEQYF. CDR3 nucleotide sequence: TGCAGCGTTAACGGACAGAGACTCTACGAGCAGTACTTC.

Concerning this clonotype: Sequence at one end of the junction differs from germline and may be a read error. This chain uses TRBV19 with TRBJ1-3; D unresolved. CDR1 is LNHDA and CDR2 is SQIVND in the germline V gene (reference sequence). The CDR3 is made up of 13 amino acids. The CDR3 DNA is TGTGCCAGTAGTATCTTCGTTGGAAACACCATATACTTT. This translates into CASSIFVGNTIYF.

This clonotype was recorded a few times. The J gene is TRBJ1-5, the V gene TRBV2, with 7 bases fitting TRBD1. V was clipped by 5 bases and J by 5 bases; unmatched bases: 9. Germline V gives CDR1 SNHLY, CDR2 FYNNEI. The CDR3 totals 15 residues. The CDR3 loop reads CASSRDSGGDQPQHF. DNA for the CDR3: TGTGCCAGCAGTAGGGACAGTGGGGGAGATCAGCCCCAGCATTTT.

The genes are TRBV29-1 and TRBJ2-7; D may be TRBD1 or TRBD2 (6 bases each). V lost 4 bases and J 0 bases, leaving 13 bases between the germline ends. The CDR3 spans 14 residues. Germline assignment: CDR1 SQVTM and CDR2 ANQGSEA. The CDR3 is CSVGGASSSYEQYF. The CDR3 nucleotides read TGCAGCGTTGGGGGGGCTTCCAGCTCCTACGAGCAGTACTTC.

This clonotype appeared many times. The genes are TRBV7-9 and TRBJ1-2; perhaps TRBD1 as D (6 bases). Germline V gene data show CDR1 as SEHNR and CDR2 as FQNEAQ (reference sequence). The CDR3 is made up of 13 amino acids. V was cut by 5 bases and J by 8 bases, with 15 bases left in between. In nucleotides, the CDR3 is TGTGCCAGCAGCCACCAGGGGACAAAAGGCTACACCTTC. It codes for CASSHQGTKGYTF.

This clonotype was observed a single time. The chain joins TRBV19 to TRBJ1-5; tentative D call: TRBD1 (6 bases). V was clipped by 5 bases and J by 6 bases, with 23 bases between them. Germline V gene lookup returns CDR1 LNHDA and CDR2 SQIVND (reference sequence). CDR3 length: 17 amino acids. As DNA, the CDR3 is TGTGCCAGTAGTTCACACTCGGGGGGGCGAAGGGTTCAGCCCCAGCATTTT. Amino acid sequence: CASSSHSGGRRVQPQHF. The full variable domain, in which reference TRBV19 and TRBJ1-5 provide the parts outside the CDR3, is DGGITQSPKYLFRKEGQNVTLSCEQNLNHDAMYWYRQDPGQGLRLIYYSQIVNDFQKGDIAEGYSVSREKKESFPLTVTSAQKNPTAFYLCASSSHSGGRRVQPQHFGDGTRLSIL.